The 26 T cell receptor beta chains presented below share a single source sample, sequenced in a study of blood T cell repertoires in COVID-19. Profiled with immunoSEQ multiplex PCR; TCRdb holds only in-frame clones, not every one. The data show 200,000 to 250,000 clones, approximately 80% seen once. The sample consisted of peripheral blood. Source of these receptors: a human donor in a cohort sampled during active COVID-19.

The gene calls are TRBV5-6 and TRBJ1-2; D is perhaps TRBD1 (6 bases). The CDR3 is 15 amino acids. The V gene lost 4 bases and the J gene lost 10 bases, with 23 bases spanning the gap. From germline, CDR1 is SGHDT and CDR2 YYEEEE. CDR3 sequence reads: CASSRKASGQHVYTF. CDR3 coding DNA: TGTGCCAGCAGCCGAAAGGCTTCAGGACAGCATGTCTACACCTTC.

This chain joins TRBV9 and TRBJ2-7; perhaps TRBD2 as D (6 bases). The CDR3 length is 15 residues. Trimming cost V 4 bases and J 0 bases, with 14 bases left between them. Germline V gene data show CDR1 as SGDLS and CDR2 as YYNGEE. CDR3 sequence reads: CASSPTGTYSYEQYF. In nucleotides, the CDR3 is TGTGCCAGCAGCCCAACCGGGACTTACTCCTACGAGCAGTACTTC.

The J gene is TRBJ1-4, the V gene TRBV28, with D possibly matching TRBD1 (5 bases). V was shortened by 3 bases and J by 8 bases, with 16 bases between the two germline ends. This CDR3 contains 15 residues. Per germline, CDR1 MDHEN and CDR2 SYDVKM. DNA of the CDR3: TGTGCCAGCAGTTTCGGGGGACCCCCTGAGGAAAAACTGTTTTTT. Residues: CASSFGGPPEEKLFF.

This chain links TRBV5-1 with TRBJ2-2, with a possible D match to TRBD2 (6 bases). With 6 bases removed from V and 0 bases from J, the gap between germline ends came to 9 bases. Germline V CDR1 and CDR2: SGHRS, YFSETQ. The CDR3 runs 14 residues. CDR3 bases: TGCGCCAGCACGGGGACTTCGAACACCGGGGAGCTGTTTTTT. The encoded protein is CASTGTSNTGELFF.

This chain joins TRBV4-3 and TRBJ1-5; the D is unclear. Looked up from germline, CDR1 is LGHNA and CDR2 is YSLEER. The CDR3 is 14 amino acids. Trimming took off 4 bases at V and 4 bases at J, with 11 bases between the two ends. The CDR3 coding sequence is TGCGCCAGCAGCCGGACTGAACGTAATCAGCCCCAGCATTTT. Its translation is CASSRTERNQPQHF.

The V call is TRBV7-2, the J call TRBJ1-1; TRBD1 matches 9 bases. The V and J ends lost 1 base and 7 bases, in that order; junction bases with no gene match: 13. Germline V lookup: CDR1 SGHTA, CDR2 FQGNSA. This CDR3 contains 17 residues. For the CDR3, the DNA is TGTGCCAGCAGCTTAGTTGGGACAGGGCAGCGCCGGAATGAAGCTTTCTTT. It encodes CASSLVGTGQRRNEAFF.

The V call is TRBV24-1, the J call TRBJ2-7, with 9 nucleotides matching TRBD1. Germline CDR1 reads KGHDR; CDR2 reads SFDVKD. J gave up 0 bases and V 3 bases, and 5 bases lay outside the gene matches. The CDR3 covers 16 residues. The CDR3 reads CATSDNGQGSSYEQYF. CDR3 bases: TGTGCCACCAGTGATAATGGACAGGGGTCCTCCTACGAGCAGTACTTC.

The chain links TRBV5-1 to TRBJ2-5; D call uncertain. CDR3 length: 15 amino acids. CDR1 and CDR2 from the germline V gene are SGHRS and YFSETQ. The V gene lost 0 bases and the J gene lost 0 bases, with 9 bases spanning the gap. Here the CDR3 DNA reads TGCGCCAGCAGCTTGGCTCACTCCAACCAAGAGACCCAGTACTTC. Protein product: CASSLAHSNQETQYF.

The rearrangement joins TRBV5-1 to TRBJ1-2, with 8 bases identical to TRBD1. CDR3 length equals 18 residues. The V gene end was trimmed by 2 bases and the J gene end by 4 bases; junction bases not matched to a gene: 16. Germline loops: CDR1 SGHRS, CDR2 YFSETQ. Here the CDR3 reads CASSLLPGGAGSGYGYTF. The CDR3 DNA follows: TGCGCCAGCAGCTTACTACCAGGGGGCGCGGGGTCTGGCTATGGCTACACCTTC. Full variable domain (rest looked up from reference TRBV5-1 and TRBJ1-2): KAGVTQTPRYLIKTRGQQVTLSCSPISGHRSVSWYQQTPGQGLQFLFEYFSETQRNKGNFPGRFSGRQFSNSRSEMNVSTLELGDSALYLCASSLLPGGAGSGYGYTFGSGTRLTVV.

The sample holds a few counts of this clone. This chain joins TRBV7-3 and TRBJ1-2; D is unresolved. Germline CDR1 is SGHTA and CDR2 is FQGTGA. V gave up 5 bases and J gave up 8 bases, with 6 bases separating them. There are 10 residues in the CDR3. Here the CDR3 DNA reads TGTGCCAGCAGCCGGGGAGGCTACACCTTC. Protein product: CASSRGGYTF. Variable domain in full (rest from reference TRBV7-3 and TRBJ1-2): GAGVSQTPSNKVTEKGKYVELRCDPISGHTALYWYRQSLGQGPEFLIYFQGTGAADDSGLPNDRFFAVRPEGSVSTLKIQRTERGDSAVYLCASSRGGYTFGSGTRLTVV.

The chain joins TRBV6-5 to TRBJ2-1, with TRBD1 matching 9 bases. The CDR3 loop spans 16 amino acids. With 4 bases clipped from V and 5 bases from J, the junction kept 9 bases outside the gene matches. CDR1 is MNHEY and CDR2 is SVGAGI in the germline V gene. CDR3 loop: CASSLIPGQGHNEQFF. Written as DNA, the CDR3 is TGTGCCAGCAGTTTAATACCGGGACAGGGACACAATGAGCAGTTCTTC.

The chain joins TRBV4-1 to TRBJ1-2; TRBD1 matches at 12 bases. CDR1 is MGHRA, CDR2 YSYEKL, per germline. CDR3 length: 16 amino acids. With V trimmed by 1 base and J by 3 bases, 3 bases remained unmatched. Here the CDR3 DNA reads TGCGCCAGCAGCCAAGGCGGGACAGGGGGCTACTATGGCTACACCTTC. Protein product: CASSQGGTGGYYGYTF.

The CDR3 is CAITDTRGTEAFF. The DNA of the CDR3 is TGTGCCATCACTGACACTCGGGGCACTGAAGCTTTCTTT. This chain joins TRBV10-3 and TRBJ1-1, with D hard to call. Germline CDR1 reads ENHRY; CDR2 reads SYGVKD. Trimming removed 7 bases at V and 4 bases at J, with 13 bases between. The CDR3 runs 13 residues.

The DNA of the CDR3 is TGCAGCGTTGGGACACAGAACACTGAAGCTTTCTTT. Translating gives CSVGTQNTEAFF. V and J are TRBV29-1 and TRBJ1-1; tentative D call: TRBD1 (5 bases). The CDR3 is 12 amino acids. Deletions cut 4 bases from V and 1 base from J, with 7 bases between. The germline gives CDR1 SQVTM, CDR2 ANQGSEA.

This clone was observed a single time. The chain links TRBV10-3 to TRBJ2-1, with 9 nucleotides matching TRBD1. Per germline, CDR1 ENHRY and CDR2 SYGVKD. J lost 7 bases, V lost 1 base, and 2 bases had no gene match. This CDR3 region has 14 residues. The CDR3 DNA follows: TGTGCCATCAGTGAGTTTGACAGGGGGAATGAGCAGTTCTTC. Protein: CAISEFDRGNEQFF.

This clone has a handful of counts. The V and J genes are TRBV19 and TRBJ1-5; possibly TRBD1 for D (5 bases). CDR3 size: 15 residues. The V gene's germline CDR1 is LNHDA and CDR2 SQIVND (reference sequence). V was clipped by 9 bases and J by 0 bases, with 15 bases between them. CDR3 region: CASGPGGYSNQPQHF. Here the CDR3 DNA reads TGTGCCAGCGGGCCGGGGGGTTATAGCAATCAGCCCCAGCATTTT.

V is TRBV19 and J is TRBJ1-2; a weak D match, TRBD1 (5 bases). V lost 6 bases to trimming and J lost 0 bases, with 11 bases between them. CDR3 length: 14 amino acids. Germline CDR1 is LNHDA and CDR2 is SQIVND (reference sequence). CDR3: CASSVTASNYGYTF. For the CDR3, the DNA is TGTGCCAGTAGCGTGACAGCCTCTAACTATGGCTACACCTTC.

J is TRBJ2-3 and V is TRBV5-1, with D perhaps TRBD2 (6 bases). The CDR3 covers 16 residues. V was clipped by 3 bases and J by 2 bases, with 16 bases between them. The V gene's germline CDR1 is SGHRS and CDR2 YFSETQ. The CDR3 is CASSSGGAGDTDTQYF. In nucleotides, the CDR3 is TGCGCCAGCAGCTCTGGGGGAGCGGGTGACACAGATACGCAGTATTTT. Based on the CDR3 plus reference TRBV5-1 and TRBJ2-3, the full variable domain is KAGVTQTPRYLIKTRGQQVTLSCSPISGHRSVSWYQQTPGQGLQFLFEYFSETQRNKGNFPGRFSGRQFSNSRSEMNVSTLELGDSALYLCASSSGGAGDTDTQYFGPGTRLTVL.

The gene calls are TRBV15 and TRBJ2-3; 10 bases align to TRBD2. Germline-derived CDR1 and CDR2 are LNHNV and YYDKDF (reference sequence). The CDR3 consists of 17 residues. V dropped 5 bases and J dropped 5; count of bases not matched to a gene: 13. The CDR3 protein is CATSSPAVAGGEDTQYF. The CDR3 DNA reads as TGTGCCACCAGCTCGCCAGCCGTAGCGGGGGGAGAAGATACGCAGTATTTT. Full variable domain (missing parts from reference TRBV15 and TRBJ2-3): DAMVIQNPRYQVTQFGKPVTLSCSQTLNHNVMYWYQQKSSQAPKLLFHYYDKDFNNEADTPDNFQSRRPNTSFCFLDIRSPGLGDTAMYLCATSSPAVAGGEDTQYFGPGTRLTVL.

The chain is built from TRBV25-1 and TRBJ2-1, with 8 bases lining up with TRBD1. Trimming cost V 3 bases and J 1 base; bases outside gene matches: 8. Germline loops: CDR1 MGHDK, CDR2 SYGVNS. The CDR3 extends over 17 amino acids. Here the CDR3 DNA reads TGTGCCAGCAGTGACTTCCCCGGGACAGGATCCTACAATGAGCAGTTCTTC. It specifies CASSDFPGTGSYNEQFF.

This clone has only a few counts. This sequence joins TRBV28 and TRBJ1-4; unclear D gene. Trimming cost V 3 bases and J 7 bases, with 12 bases left between them. This CDR3 contains 14 residues. Per the germline V gene, CDR1 is MDHEN and CDR2 is SYDVKM. In DNA, the CDR3 is TGTGCCAGCAGTTTGATGGGGAGTGCTGAAAAACTGTTTTTT. Protein product: CASSLMGSAEKLFF.

V usage is TRBV27 and J usage is TRBJ1-4, with TRBD1 as a possible D gene (5 bases). Germline CDR1 is MNHEY and CDR2 is SMNVEV (reference sequence). The V and J ends lost 6 bases and 4 bases respectively, with 12 bases between them. CDR3 size: 14 residues. CDR3 protein: CASSFDRYNEKLFF. CDR3 bases: TGTGCCAGCAGCTTCGACAGATATAATGAAAAACTGTTTTTT.

J is TRBJ1-1 and V is TRBV6-5; weak D call: TRBD1 (6 bases). Germline assignment: CDR1 MNHEY and CDR2 SVGAGI. The CDR3 runs 13 residues. V was pared by 5 bases and J by 5 bases, with 12 bases between. The CDR3 nucleotides read TGTGCCAGCAGTCCCGCAAGGGGGACTGAAGCTTTCTTT. Translated: CASSPARGTEAFF.

This clone was counted only a few times. The chain combines TRBV4-1 with TRBJ2-5; TRBD2 matches 9 bases. The ends lost 6 bases at V and 5 bases at J; junction bases unmatched: 10. The CDR3 totals 15 residues. CDR1 MGHRA and CDR2 YSYEKL come from the germline V gene. The CDR3 region has the DNA TGCGCCAGCAGAGATAGCGGGGGTCTGGGCGAGACCCAGTACTTC. This translates into CASRDSGGLGETQYF.

This clone was seen only once. The chain employs TRBV9 and TRBJ2-1, with D unresolved. The CDR3 sequence is 12 residues long. Germline V gene lookup returns CDR1 SGDLS and CDR2 YYNGEE. V was clipped by 3 bases and J by 7 bases, with 8 bases between them. The CDR3 sequence: CASSAHRNEQFF. CDR3 nucleotides: TGTGCCAGCAGCGCCCACAGAAATGAGCAGTTCTTC.

This clone was detected only a few times. The V and J genes are TRBV7-3 and TRBJ2-5; TRBD2 is a possible D gene (7 bases). This CDR3 contains 15 residues. V gave up 5 bases and J gave up 2 bases, with 15 bases separating them. CDR1 is SGHTA, CDR2 FQGTGA, per germline. The DNA for the CDR3 is TGTGCCAGCAGCCTAGGGGGGGCACCACAAGAGACCCAGTACTTC. Protein: CASSLGGAPQETQYF.